Below, 23 T cell receptor beta chains from the same sample are listed, as sequenced in a study of blood T cell repertoires in COVID-19. Clones were sequenced by immunoSEQ multiplex PCR, and TCRdb holds only the in-frame ones, with some missing. The table shows about 190,000 clones, with roughly nine tenths occurring only once. The sequencing sample was made of peripheral blood. The receptors shown here come from a man between 25 and 39 years old with acute or convalescent COVID-19.

The chain carries TRBV9 and TRBJ2-2, with 9 bases identical to TRBD2. The V gene's germline CDR1 is SGDLS and CDR2 YYNGEE. This CDR3 spans 15 amino acids. Germline trimming cut 4 bases from V and 6 bases from J; bases unmatched to any gene: 7. The CDR3 nucleotides read TGTGCCAGCAGCCCCGATAGCGGGGGTCCCGGGGAGCTGTTTTTT. It yields the protein CASSPDSGGPGELFF.

J is TRBJ2-3 and V is TRBV5-4; TRBD2 matches at 7 bases. CDR1 and CDR2 from the germline V gene are SGHNT and YYREEE (reference sequence). Germline trimming cut 5 bases from V and 5 bases from J; bases unmatched to any gene: 14. The CDR3 extends over 16 amino acids. The CDR3 DNA sequence: TGTGCCAGCAGGCTAGGGTTAGCGGGCGCTTTAGATACGCAGTATTTT. It translates to CASRLGLAGALDTQYF.

This chain's CDR3 is CASTSGTLGTEAFF. The CDR3 coding sequence is TGTGCCAGCACTAGTGGCACCCTTGGCACTGAAGCTTTCTTT. V and J are TRBV28 and TRBJ1-1; no definite D call. In germline, CDR1 is MDHEN, CDR2 SYDVKM. Between the trimmed V and J ends, which lost 7 bases and 4 bases, there was a span of 16 bases. The CDR3 totals 14 residues.

The V call is TRBV11-2, the J call TRBJ1-2, with D possibly matching TRBD1 (5 bases). The CDR3 is made up of 14 amino acids. Trimming removed 0 bases from V and 7 bases from J, with 12 bases in between. Per the germline V gene, CDR1 is SGHAT and CDR2 is FQNNGV. The CDR3 DNA reads TGTGCCAGCAGCTTAGAACCAGGGCCGGGTGGCTACACCTTC. Translating gives CASSLEPGPGGYTF.

This chain uses TRBV25-1 with TRBJ1-2; a possible D gene is TRBD1 (5 bases). The length of the CDR3 is 15 residues. The ends were cut back, 1 base at V and 8 bases at J, with 17 bases in the middle. CDR1 is MGHDK and CDR2 is SYGVNS in the germline V gene. The DNA of the CDR3 is TGTGCCAGCAGTGAATTTTATCCCCCAGGGAAAGGCTACACCTTC. It specifies CASSEFYPPGKGYTF.

The chain uses TRBV7-9 and TRBJ1-2, with D possibly matching TRBD1 (5 bases). V lost 8 bases to trimming and J lost 7 bases, with 17 bases between them. The CDR3 runs 13 residues. Per the germline V gene, CDR1 is SEHNR and CDR2 is FQNEAQ (reference sequence). CDR3 bases: TGTGCCAGCCTTGACAGTATCTCGGGTGGCTACACCTTC. The encoded protein is CASLDSISGGYTF.

The J gene is TRBJ2-1, the V gene TRBV3-1 (or the pseudogene TRBV3-2); TRBD2 aligns across 9 bases. CDR1 LGHDT and CDR2 YNNKEL come from the germline V gene (reference sequence). Trimming took 0 bases from V and 7 from J; bases not matched to a gene: 16. The CDR3 is 19 amino acids. The CDR3 DNA reads TGTGCCAGCAGCCAAGACCCGGATCGGCTAGCGGGGAGGTGGAATGAGCAGTTCTTC. Amino acid sequence: CASSQDPDRLAGRWNEQFF.

The chain carries TRBV18 and TRBJ2-7; D remains unclear. The CDR3 loop spans 10 amino acids. V lost 7 bases to trimming and J lost 3 bases, with 4 bases between them. The germline CDR1 and CDR2 sequences are KGHSH and LQKENI. As DNA, the CDR3 is TGTGCCAGCTTGTACTACGAGCAGTACTTC. The encoded protein is CASLYYEQYF.

This chain links TRBV5-1 with TRBJ2-2; possibly TRBD1 for D (5 bases). This CDR3 is built from 15 residues. The V end lost 0 bases, the J end lost 2 bases, and 8 bases lay between the germline ends. Germline-derived CDR1 and CDR2 are SGHRS and YFSETQ. As DNA, the CDR3 is TGCGCCAGCAGCTTGGGTGGACACAACACCGGGGAGCTGTTTTTT. This translates into CASSLGGHNTGELFF.

This chain uses TRBV7-9 with TRBJ1-5, with TRBD1 as a possible D gene (5 bases). The germline V and J ends were trimmed by 3 bases and 1 base, with 10 bases remaining between them. This CDR3 is built from 15 residues. CDR1 and CDR2 (germline): SEHNR, FQNEAQ (reference sequence). The CDR3 protein is CASSFGTLSNQPQHF. DNA for the CDR3: TGTGCCAGCAGCTTCGGGACTCTAAGCAATCAGCCCCAGCATTTT.

Worth noting for this clone: This CDR3 is also generated by other DNA sequences in the sample. The rearrangement uses TRBV5-4 and TRBJ1-2, with D possibly being TRBD1 (6 bases). Germline CDR1 reads SGHNT; CDR2 reads YYREEE (reference sequence). The V and J ends lost 5 bases and 8 bases respectively, with 16 bases between them. The CDR3 length is 13 residues. DNA for the CDR3: TGTGCCAGCAGTACCCGACAGGCGGGCGGCTACACCTTC. Protein product: CASSTRQAGGYTF.

A few counts support this clone. The V gene is TRBV18, the J gene TRBJ1-6; D is possibly TRBD1 (5 bases). Between the trimmed V and J ends, which lost 2 bases and 9 bases, there was a span of 8 bases. The CDR3 consists of 13 residues. Per germline, CDR1 KGHSH and CDR2 LQKENI. The CDR3 DNA follows: TGTGCCAGCTCACCAAACGGGGGTTCACCCCTCCACTTT. It specifies CASSPNGGSPLHF. The whole variable domain, filled in from reference TRBV18 and TRBJ1-6, reads NAGVMQNPRHLVRRRGQEARLRCSPMKGHSHVYWYRQLPEEGLKFMVYLQKENIIDESGMPKERFSAEFPKEGPSILRIQQVVRGDSAAYFCASSPNGGSPLHFGNGTRLTVT.

The V and J genes are TRBV7-2 and TRBJ2-1; 11 nucleotides match TRBD1. This CDR3 contains 15 residues. CDR1 and CDR2 (germline): SGHTA, FQGNSA. V dropped 3 bases and J dropped 2; count of bases not matched to a gene: 0. CDR3 in DNA: TGTGCCAGCAGCTTGGGACAGGGGGCCTACAATGAGCAGTTCTTC. Translating gives CASSLGQGAYNEQFF.

The chain employs TRBV29-1 and TRBJ2-3; possibly TRBD1 for D (7 bases). CDR1 SQVTM and CDR2 ANQGSEA come from the germline V gene. CDR3 length equals 14 residues. The CDR3 DNA reads as TGCAGTGCACAGGGGAGGATCAAGGCAGATACGCAGTATTTT. This sequence encodes CSAQGRIKADTQYF.

The V call is TRBV12-5, the J call TRBJ2-2, with 9 bases lining up with TRBD1. Germline V gives CDR1 LGHNT, CDR2 FRNRAP. Trimming took 3 bases from V and 4 from J; bases not matched to a gene: 6. This CDR3 has 16 amino acids. This chain's CDR3 is CASGLGGQGFTGELFF. The CDR3 bases are TGTGCTAGTGGTTTAGGGGGACAGGGTTTCACCGGGGAGCTGTTTTTT.

This sequence joins TRBV28 and TRBJ2-5; the match to TRBD2 covers 10 bases. Germline CDR1 reads MDHEN; CDR2 reads SYDVKM. The CDR3 runs 16 residues. Germline trimming cut 4 bases from V and 2 bases from J; bases unmatched to any gene: 7. CDR3 amino acids: CASSSSSGGTQETQYF. The CDR3 nucleotides read TGTGCCAGCAGTTCGTCTAGCGGGGGTACGCAAGAGACCCAGTACTTC.

The sample holds one count of this clone. V is TRBV28 and J is TRBJ1-2; TRBD1 aligns across 7 bases. From germline, CDR1 is MDHEN and CDR2 SYDVKM. V gave up 2 bases and J gave up 6 bases; unmatched junction bases: 3. The CDR3 is 13 residues long. CDR3 sequence: CASSLGTEHGYTF. The CDR3 bases are TGTGCCAGCAGTTTAGGGACAGAACATGGCTACACCTTC.

This rearrangement joins TRBV29-1 to TRBJ1-1, with D possibly matching TRBD1 (6 bases). The CDR3 sequence is 13 residues long. Trimming removed 2 bases at V and 7 bases at J, with 14 bases between. Germline CDR1 and CDR2: SQVTM and ANQGSEA. The CDR3 DNA is TGCAGCGTTGAAAGCGACAGGAAATTTGAAGCTTTCTTT. It encodes CSVESDRKFEAFF.

This clone was recorded only once. The CDR3, as DNA: TGCAGTGCTAGTTCATCGGTATATGTCGGGGAGCTGTTTTTT. Translating gives CSASSSVYVGELFF. The gene calls are TRBV20-1 and TRBJ2-2; D is ambiguous. CDR1 DFQATT and CDR2 SNEGSKA come from the germline V gene (reference sequence). V was trimmed by 3 bases and J by 7 bases, leaving 15 bases between them. This CDR3 is 14 amino acids long.

This clone has a single count. The V gene is TRBV5-8, the J gene TRBJ1-5; maybe TRBD1 (6 bases). The CDR3 runs to 15 residues. V dropped 4 bases and J dropped 0 bases, with 11 bases sitting between them. The germline V gene has CDR1 SGHTS and CDR2 YDEGEE. The CDR3 is CASSVGQYSNQPQHF. The CDR3 coding sequence is TGTGCCAGCAGCGTGGGACAATATAGCAATCAGCCCCAGCATTTT.

The chain is built from TRBV7-9 and TRBJ2-5, with TRBD2 identical over 8 bases. J gave up 1 base and V 4 bases, and 8 bases lay outside the gene matches. CDR1 is SEHNR, CDR2 FQNEAQ, per germline (reference sequence). The CDR3 spans 16 residues. The chain's CDR3 is CASSSLAGSLQETQYF. The CDR3 DNA reads TGTGCCAGCAGCTCCTTAGCGGGGTCCCTCCAAGAGACCCAGTACTTC.

This chain connects TRBV11-2 to TRBJ1-1; D is uncertain. Germline CDR1 is SGHAT and CDR2 is FQNNGV. The CDR3 is 15 residues long. V was trimmed by 1 base and J by 1 base, leaving 10 bases between them. The CDR3 DNA follows: TGTGCCAGCAGCTTAGGAAGGAGAGGGAACACTGAAGCTTTCTTT. Translation: CASSLGRRGNTEAFF.

This chain links TRBV9 with TRBJ2-5; tentatively, D is TRBD2 (6 bases). The germline gives CDR1 SGDLS, CDR2 YYNGEE. This CDR3 contains 14 residues. The V end lost 0 bases, the J end lost 4 bases, and 10 bases lay between the germline ends. CDR3 DNA sequence: TGTGCCAGCAGCGTAGGTCTGGGGGGAGAGACCCAGTACTTC. Protein product: CASSVGLGGETQYF.